This passage covers 22 T cell receptor beta chains from one sample sequenced in a study of blood T cell repertoires in COVID-19. This table comes from immunoSEQ multiplex PCR, and its TCRdb copy is limited to in-frame clones, with some not included. The data contain about 250,000 clones, 86% of them singletons. The sequenced material came from peripheral blood. These receptors were taken from a woman older than 75 with COVID-19, enrolled during active disease.

This sequence joins TRBV5-5 and TRBJ2-5; D is possibly TRBD2 (6 bases). CDR1 is SGHKS, CDR2 YYEKEE, per germline (reference sequence). The V gene lost 4 bases and the J gene lost 1 base, with 17 bases spanning the gap. This CDR3 is 16 amino acids long. The CDR3 loop is CASSRLYLAVQETQYF. As DNA, the CDR3 is TGTGCCAGCAGCCGACTTTATTTAGCGGTCCAAGAGACCCAGTACTTC.

This clone showed up just once. The genes are TRBV7-2 and TRBJ2-1; 7 bases agree with TRBD2. Germline trimming cut 1 base from V and 4 bases from J; bases unmatched to any gene: 4. The germline V gene encodes CDR1 SGHTA and CDR2 FQGNSA. The CDR3 consists of 15 residues. This CDR3 is CASSLVGGGYNEQFF. The CDR3 nucleotides are TGTGCCAGCAGCTTAGTTGGGGGGGGTTACAATGAGCAGTTCTTC.

The rearrangement links TRBV12-3 or TRBV12-4 to TRBJ1-2, with D unresolved. The CDR3 is made up of 13 amino acids. V dropped 5 bases and J dropped 6 bases, with 13 bases sitting between them. The CDR3 bases are TGTGCCAGCAGTCCTCGGGAGGATAATGGCTACACCTTC. Its translation: CASSPREDNGYTF.

This clone showed up just once. V gene TRBV5-5 combines with J gene TRBJ1-6; TRBD1 aligns across 8 bases. Unmatched junction bases numbered 3, after V lost 4 bases and J lost 3 bases. In germline, CDR1 is SGHKS, CDR2 YYEKEE (reference sequence). This CDR3 has 15 residues. CDR3 bases: TGTGCCAGCAGCGCTGGGACAGGCTATAATTCACCCCTCCACTTT. Its protein product is CASSAGTGYNSPLHF.

This clone was observed a single time. The J gene is TRBJ1-6, the V gene TRBV14; D unclear. V lost 1 base, J lost 9 bases, and 10 bases lay in between. Germline CDR1 reads SGHDN; CDR2 reads FVKESK. This CDR3 has 14 amino acids. CDR3 region: CASSQVRGGSPLHF. In DNA, the CDR3 is TGTGCCAGCAGCCAAGTTCGGGGAGGTTCACCCCTCCACTTT.

V and J are TRBV6-2 or TRBV6-3 and TRBJ2-5, with 10 positions matching TRBD1. The CDR3 contains 14 residues. Germline assignment: CDR1 MNHEY and CDR2 SVGEGT. V lost 5 bases, J lost 5 bases, and 5 bases stayed unmatched. CDR3 bases: TGTGCCAGCAGTCGACAGGGGGCCTGGGAGACCCAGTACTTC. Translating it yields CASSRQGAWETQYF.

The V gene is TRBV18, the J gene TRBJ1-1, with unresolved D. This CDR3 is 13 amino acids long. Germline V CDR1 and CDR2: KGHSH, LQKENI. Deletions cut 6 bases from V and 5 bases from J, with 13 bases between. The CDR3 reads CASSSIEGTEAFF. CDR3 sequence (DNA): TGTGCCAGCTCTTCTATCGAGGGAACTGAAGCTTTCTTT.

The chain links TRBV4-1 to TRBJ2-3, with 11 bases matching TRBD2. This CDR3 contains 18 residues. V was clipped by 0 bases and J by 4 bases; unmatched bases: 9. Germline V gives CDR1 MGHRA, CDR2 YSYEKL. CDR3 sequence: CASSQERASGGIPDTQYF. The CDR3 DNA reads TGCGCCAGCAGCCAAGAAAGGGCTAGCGGGGGGATCCCAGATACGCAGTATTTT.

This clone was observed a single time. This chain joins TRBV28 and TRBJ1-2; 10 bases align to TRBD1. The CDR3 totals 13 residues. With V trimmed by 6 bases and J by 8 bases, 6 bases remained unmatched. Germline assignment: CDR1 MDHEN and CDR2 SYDVKM. In DNA, the CDR3 is TGTGCCAGCAGCCGACAGGGGGCGAGAGGCTACACCTTC. It encodes CASSRQGARGYTF.

The chain is built from TRBV5-8 and TRBJ1-2, with a possible D match to TRBD1 (6 bases). The CDR3 contains 13 residues. Germline V gives CDR1 SGHTS, CDR2 YDEGEE. Trimming stripped 4 bases from V and 4 bases from J, with 11 bases between. The CDR3 loop reads CASSRLGGYGYTF. DNA of the CDR3: TGTGCCAGCAGCCGCCTAGGGGGCTATGGCTACACCTTC.

This clone was counted once. The chain joins TRBV5-6 to TRBJ1-2; 9 bases are shared with TRBD1. The CDR3 is 14 residues long. Trimming at V came to 4 bases and at J to 8 bases, leaving 9 bases not matched to a gene. Germline V gene lookup returns CDR1 SGHDT and CDR2 YYEEEE. CDR3 amino acids: CASSGGQGFNGYTF. CDR3 coding DNA: TGTGCCAGCAGCGGGGGACAGGGTTTTAACGGCTACACCTTC.

This clone occurred once. This chain joins TRBV5-5 and TRBJ1-2, with D perhaps TRBD1 (6 bases). This CDR3 has 12 amino acids. CDR1 is SGHKS, CDR2 YYEKEE, per germline (reference sequence). Trimming took off 4 bases at V and 5 bases at J, with 9 bases between the two ends. CDR3 nucleotides: TGTGCCAGCAGCCCCCAGGGGTATGGCTACACCTTC. It codes for CASSPQGYGYTF.

This clone was recorded only once. This chain links TRBV28 with TRBJ1-4, with 8 bases identical to TRBD1. The CDR3 contains 14 residues. In germline, CDR1 is MDHEN, CDR2 SYDVKM. After removal of 5 bases from V and 14 bases from J, the junction contained 13 bases not matched to a gene. CDR3 region: CASSQPGQALELFF. DNA of the CDR3: TGTGCCAGCAGTCAACCGGGACAGGCCTTAGAGCTGTTTTTT.

The genes are TRBV5-6 and TRBJ1-5; 9 bases line up with TRBD1. CDR1 and CDR2 (germline): SGHDT, YYEEEE. The junction had 6 bases not matched to a gene; V was cut back by 4 bases and J by 4 bases. There are 15 residues in the CDR3. The CDR3 DNA is TGTGCCAGCAGCCCGGGACAGGGACGGAATCAGCCCCAGCATTTT. Its protein is CASSPGQGRNQPQHF.

The CDR3 is CATGAVEPGLAASYNEQFF. CDR3 nucleotide sequence: TGTGCCACCGGAGCCGTTGAACCCGGACTAGCGGCCTCCTACAATGAGCAGTTCTTC. The V gene is TRBV24-1, the J gene TRBJ2-1, with 10 bases aligning to TRBD2. The CDR3 is made up of 19 amino acids. With 9 bases clipped from V and 0 bases from J, the junction kept 16 bases outside the gene matches. CDR1 and CDR2 (germline): KGHDR, SFDVKD.

This chain connects TRBV7-6 to TRBJ2-3; 8 bases are shared with TRBD1. The V segment lost 1 base and the J segment 1 base; nucleotides outside the gene matches: 4. CDR3 length: 16 residues. Germline CDR1 reads SGHVS; CDR2 reads FNYEAQ. The CDR3: CASSLEGRGRTDTQYF. CDR3 nucleotides: TGTGCCAGCAGCTTAGAGGGCAGGGGGCGCACAGATACGCAGTATTTT.

This clone was observed once. The chain couples TRBV3-1 (or the pseudogene TRBV3-2) to TRBJ1-4; 8 nucleotides agree with TRBD1. The CDR3 is 16 residues long. With V trimmed by 3 bases and J by 1 base, 4 bases remained unmatched. Germline lookup yields CDR1 LGHDT and CDR2 YNNKEL (reference sequence). The CDR3 protein is CASSQGDRGTNEKLFF. The CDR3 bases are TGTGCCAGCAGCCAGGGTGACAGGGGAACTAATGAAAAACTGTTTTTT.

This clone counts as medium-sized. This chain joins TRBV27 and TRBJ1-5, with D possibly TRBD1 on 5 matching bases. The germline V gene encodes CDR1 MNHEY and CDR2 SMNVEV (reference sequence). Trimming took 6 bases from V and 6 from J, leaving 18 bases between them. CDR3 length: 15 residues. The chain's CDR3 is CASRLGGAGSQPQHF. The CDR3 nucleotides are TGTGCCAGCAGATTGGGGGGAGCGGGGAGTCAGCCCCAGCATTTT.

V and J are TRBV5-4 and TRBJ1-1; D unresolved. The CDR3 is 15 amino acids. The germline V and J ends were trimmed by 1 base and 1 base, with 11 bases remaining between them. CDR1 and CDR2 from the germline V gene are SGHNT and YYREEE (reference sequence). CDR3 sequence reads: CASSLSGMGNTEAFF. The CDR3 DNA reads TGTGCCAGCAGCTTGTCGGGGATGGGGAACACTGAAGCTTTCTTT. Drawing the rest from reference TRBV5-4 and TRBJ1-1, the complete variable domain is ETGVTQSPTHLIKTRGQQVTLRCSSQSGHNTVSWYQQALGQGPQFIFQYYREEENGRGNFPPRFSGLQFPNYSSELNVNALELDDSALYLCASSLSGMGNTEAFFGQGTRLTVV.

This chain uses TRBV19 with TRBJ2-3; 7 bases are shared with TRBD1. Per germline, CDR1 LNHDA and CDR2 SQIVND (reference sequence). The CDR3 totals 14 residues. J lost 2 bases, V lost 5 bases, and 4 bases had no gene match. The CDR3, as DNA: TGTGCCAGTAGTCCCGGGACAGCCACAGATACGCAGTATTTT. It is translated as CASSPGTATDTQYF.

V gene TRBV7-9 combines with J gene TRBJ1-5; the match to TRBD1 covers 7 bases. The length of the CDR3 is 14 residues. V trimming: 5 bases; J trimming: 6 bases; junction bases outside the gene matches: 7. Germline-derived CDR1 and CDR2 are SEHNR and FQNEAQ (reference sequence). As DNA, the CDR3 is TGTGCCAGCAGCCCCGGGACAGTAAGTCAGCCCCAGCATTTT. Residues: CASSPGTVSQPQHF.

The chain employs TRBV7-8 and TRBJ1-5; no clear D. This CDR3 contains 13 residues. Germline V gene data show CDR1 as SGHVS and CDR2 as FQNEAQ. Trimming pared 7 bases from V and 3 bases from J, leaving 10 bases between. CDR3 region: CASTQQYNQPQHF. CDR3 in DNA: TGTGCCAGCACCCAACAGTACAATCAGCCCCAGCATTTT.